The text below deals with one T cell receptor (beta chain). As yet, its antigen is unknown. The CDR3 loop spans 14 amino acids. V was shortened by 2 bases and J by 0 bases, with 5 bases between the two germline ends. Germline-derived CDR1 and CDR2 are MNHEY and SVGAGI. The data originate from a study of T cell responses to AZD1222 COVID-19 vaccine. Produced via immunoSEQ multiplex PCR; TCRdb's table is partial and in-frame only. This repertoire shows roughly 120,000 clones, roughly 93% found once; its top ten account for about 3%. Study-wide points: Just a handful of AZD1222 recipients were seropositive at baseline. Donors were chiefly white British, with a greater number of females, and clonal diversity was perhaps underestimated.

This receptor was taken from an adult in good health. Sequences were derived from peripheral blood, sampled on day 0 of AZD1222 vaccination. This chain links TRBV6-5 with TRBJ2-1; the D gene is possibly TRBD2 (5 bases). CDR3: CASSYGSSYNEQFF. The CDR3 DNA follows: TGTGCCAGCAGTTACGGGAGCTCCTACAATGAGCAGTTCTTC.